This T cell receptor (beta chain) was retrieved from a study of cytomegalovirus exposure and HLA in healthy donors. Between the trimmed V and J ends, which lost 5 bases and 7 bases, there was a span of 20 bases. Germline V CDR1 and CDR2: MNHEY, SMNVEV (reference sequence). This CDR3 comprises 15 residues. PCR involved 60 Vbeta and 13 Jbeta primers. Profiled with immunoSEQ multiplex PCR; TCRdb holds only in-frame clones, not every one. The top ten hold 7.5% to 9% of the sample, which has some 150,000 clones, more than 75% seen once. The rearrangement uses TRBV27 and TRBJ2-5; maybe TRBD2 (6 bases). Sequenced input: PBMCs. The origin of this receptor is a man aged 25 to 40 in good health and CMV-seropositive. The CDR3 loop reads CASSTRDGGRGTQYF. The CDR3 DNA sequence: TGTGCCAGCAGTACCCGGGACGGGGGACGGGGGACCCAGTACTTC.